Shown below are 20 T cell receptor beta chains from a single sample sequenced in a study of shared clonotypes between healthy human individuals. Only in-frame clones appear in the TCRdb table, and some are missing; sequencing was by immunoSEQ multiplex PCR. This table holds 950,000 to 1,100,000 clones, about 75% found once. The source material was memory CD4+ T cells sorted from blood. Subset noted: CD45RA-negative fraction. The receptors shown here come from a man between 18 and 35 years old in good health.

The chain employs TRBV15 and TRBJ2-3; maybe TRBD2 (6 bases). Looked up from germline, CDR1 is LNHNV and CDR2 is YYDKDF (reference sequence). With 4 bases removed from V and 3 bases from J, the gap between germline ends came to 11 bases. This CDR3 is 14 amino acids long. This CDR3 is CATSIGSGTDTQYF. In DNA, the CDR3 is TGTGCCACCAGCATTGGTAGCGGTACAGATACGCAGTATTTT.

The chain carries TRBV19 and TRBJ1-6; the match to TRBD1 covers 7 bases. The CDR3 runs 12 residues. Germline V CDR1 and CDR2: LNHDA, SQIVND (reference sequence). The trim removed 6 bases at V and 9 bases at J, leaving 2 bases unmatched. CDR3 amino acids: CASRGTVSPLHF. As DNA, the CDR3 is TGTGCCAGTAGGGGGACAGTTTCACCCCTCCACTTT. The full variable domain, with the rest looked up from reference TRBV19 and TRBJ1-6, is DGGITQSPKYLFRKEGQNVTLSCEQNLNHDAMYWYRQDPGQGLRLIYYSQIVNDFQKGDIAEGYSVSREKKESFPLTVTSAQKNPTAFYLCASRGTVSPLHFGNGTRLTVT.

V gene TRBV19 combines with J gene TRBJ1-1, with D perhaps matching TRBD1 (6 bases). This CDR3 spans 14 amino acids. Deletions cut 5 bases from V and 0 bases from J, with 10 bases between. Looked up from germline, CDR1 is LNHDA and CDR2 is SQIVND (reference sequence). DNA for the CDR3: TGTGCCAGTAGTCAAACAGGGCTGAACACTGAAGCTTTCTTT. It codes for CASSQTGLNTEAFF.

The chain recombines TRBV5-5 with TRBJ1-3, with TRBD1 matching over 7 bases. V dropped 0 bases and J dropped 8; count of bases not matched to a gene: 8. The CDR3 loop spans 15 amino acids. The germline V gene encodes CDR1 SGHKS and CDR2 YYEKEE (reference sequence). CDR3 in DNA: TGTGCCAGCAGCTTGGGAGGGGGCGAGTTCTACACCATATATTTT. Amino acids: CASSLGGGEFYTIYF.

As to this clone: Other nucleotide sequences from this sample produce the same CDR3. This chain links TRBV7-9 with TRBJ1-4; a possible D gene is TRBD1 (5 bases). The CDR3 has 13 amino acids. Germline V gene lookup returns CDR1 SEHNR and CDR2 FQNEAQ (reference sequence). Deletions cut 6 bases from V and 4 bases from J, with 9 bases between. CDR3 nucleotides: TGTGCCAGCAGGGGGCAGAATAATGAAAAACTGTTTTTT. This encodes CASRGQNNEKLFF.

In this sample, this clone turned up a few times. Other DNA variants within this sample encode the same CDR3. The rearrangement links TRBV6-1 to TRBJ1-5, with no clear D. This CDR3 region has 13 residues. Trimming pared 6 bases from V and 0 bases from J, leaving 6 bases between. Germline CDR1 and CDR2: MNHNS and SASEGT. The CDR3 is CASSGNSNQPQHF. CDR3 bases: TGTGCCAGCAGCGGCAATAGCAATCAGCCCCAGCATTTT.

This CDR3 reads CAWSVPGGSSKNIQYF. CDR3 DNA: TGTGCCTGGAGTGTACCAGGGGGCAGTTCCAAAAACATTCAGTACTTC. The chain joins TRBV30 to TRBJ2-4, with 8 positions matching TRBD1. The CDR3 consists of 16 residues. Trimming at V came to 0 bases and at J to 2 bases, leaving 6 bases not matched to a gene. Looked up from germline, CDR1 is GTSNPN and CDR2 is SVGIG (reference sequence). The full variable domain, in which reference TRBV30 and TRBJ2-4 provide the parts outside the CDR3, is SQTIHQWPATLVQPVGSPLSLECTVEGTSNPNLYWYRQAAGRGLQLLFYSVGIGQISSEVPQNLSASRPQDRQFILSSKKLLLSDSGFYLCAWSVPGGSSKNIQYFGAGTRLSVL.

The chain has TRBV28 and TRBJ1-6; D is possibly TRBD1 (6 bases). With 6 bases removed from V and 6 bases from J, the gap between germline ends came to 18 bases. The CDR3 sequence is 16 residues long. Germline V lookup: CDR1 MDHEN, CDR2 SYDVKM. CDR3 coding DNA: TGTGCCAGCAGGCCTTCCACAGGGAGTAGTAATTCACCCCTCCACTTT. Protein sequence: CASRPSTGSSNSPLHF.

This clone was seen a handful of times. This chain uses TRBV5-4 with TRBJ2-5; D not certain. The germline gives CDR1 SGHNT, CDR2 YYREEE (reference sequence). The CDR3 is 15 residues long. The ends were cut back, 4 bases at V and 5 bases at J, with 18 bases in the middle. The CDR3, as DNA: TGTGCCAGCAGCCTGGCATCTGTGGTTGGGGAGACCCAGTACTTC. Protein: CASSLASVVGETQYF.

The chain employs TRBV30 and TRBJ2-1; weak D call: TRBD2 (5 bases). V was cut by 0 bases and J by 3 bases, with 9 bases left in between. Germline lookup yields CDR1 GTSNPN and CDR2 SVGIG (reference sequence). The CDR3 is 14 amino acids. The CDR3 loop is CAWSVGGYYNEQFF. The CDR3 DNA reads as TGTGCCTGGAGTGTGGGCGGGTACTACAATGAGCAGTTCTTC.

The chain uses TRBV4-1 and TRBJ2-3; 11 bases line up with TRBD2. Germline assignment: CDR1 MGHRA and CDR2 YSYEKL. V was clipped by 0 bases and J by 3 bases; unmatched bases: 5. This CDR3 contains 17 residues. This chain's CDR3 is CASSQDPSGGPTDTQYF. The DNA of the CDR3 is TGCGCCAGCAGCCAAGATCCTAGCGGGGGGCCTACAGATACGCAGTATTTT.

Here the CDR3 DNA reads TGTGCCAGTAGTATTCAAACCGGGACGATCGAGCAGTACTTC. It encodes CASSIQTGTIEQYF. The J gene is TRBJ2-7, the V gene TRBV19; D is possibly TRBD1 or TRBD2 (5 bases each). Germline V gene data show CDR1 as LNHDA and CDR2 as SQIVND (reference sequence). With 3 bases removed from V and 6 bases from J, the gap between germline ends came to 15 bases. The CDR3 loop spans 14 amino acids. Supplemented by reference TRBV19 and TRBJ2-7, the full variable domain reads DGGITQSPKYLFRKEGQNVTLSCEQNLNHDAMYWYRQDPGQGLRLIYYSQIVNDFQKGDIAEGYSVSREKKESFPLTVTSAQKNPTAFYLCASSIQTGTIEQYFGPGTRLTVT.

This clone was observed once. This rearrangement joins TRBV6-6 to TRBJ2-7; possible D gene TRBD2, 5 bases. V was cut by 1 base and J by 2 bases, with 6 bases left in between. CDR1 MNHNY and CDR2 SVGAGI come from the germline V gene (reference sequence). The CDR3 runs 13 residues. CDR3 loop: CASSYLEAYEQYF. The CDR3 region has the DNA TGTGCCAGCAGTTACTTGGAGGCCTACGAGCAGTACTTC.

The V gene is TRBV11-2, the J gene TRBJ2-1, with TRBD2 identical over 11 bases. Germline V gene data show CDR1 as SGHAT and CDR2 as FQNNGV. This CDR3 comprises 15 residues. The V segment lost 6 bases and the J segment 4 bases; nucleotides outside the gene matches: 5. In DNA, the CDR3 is TGTGCCAGCAGGTCCGGGACTAGCGGATACAATGAGCAGTTCTTC. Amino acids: CASRSGTSGYNEQFF.

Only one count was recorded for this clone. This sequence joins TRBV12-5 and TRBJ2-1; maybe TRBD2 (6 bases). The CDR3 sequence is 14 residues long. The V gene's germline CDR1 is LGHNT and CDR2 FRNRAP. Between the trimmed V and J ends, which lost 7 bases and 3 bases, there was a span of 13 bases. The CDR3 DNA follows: TGTGCTAGTGCCGGAGGGTCCTTCTACAATGAGCAGTTCTTC. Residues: CASAGGSFYNEQFF.

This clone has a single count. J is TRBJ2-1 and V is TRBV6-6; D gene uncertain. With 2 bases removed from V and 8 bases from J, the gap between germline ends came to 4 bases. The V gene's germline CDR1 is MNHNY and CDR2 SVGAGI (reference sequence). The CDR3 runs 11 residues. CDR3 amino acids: CASSYRDEQFF. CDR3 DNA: TGTGCCAGCAGTTACCGGGATGAGCAGTTCTTC.

Here the CDR3 DNA reads TGTGCCAGCAGCTTAGCCCCAGCGGGAGGTATGGAGACCCAGTACTTC. Its translation is CASSLAPAGGMETQYF. The rearrangement links TRBV7-2 to TRBJ2-5, with TRBD2 matching over 9 bases. The CDR3 loop spans 16 amino acids. V trimming: 0 bases; J trimming: 5 bases; junction bases outside the gene matches: 7. CDR1 and CDR2 from the germline V gene are SGHTA and FQGNSA.

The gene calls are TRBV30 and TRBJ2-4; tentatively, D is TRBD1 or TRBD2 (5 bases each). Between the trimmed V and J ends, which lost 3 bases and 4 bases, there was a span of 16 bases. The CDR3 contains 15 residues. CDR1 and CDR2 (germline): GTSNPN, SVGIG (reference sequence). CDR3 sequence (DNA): TGTGCCTGGAGAGGAGGCCAGGGTGGAAAAAACATTCAGTACTTC. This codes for CAWRGGQGGKNIQYF.

For the CDR3, the DNA is TGTGCCATCAGTACTGACAGGGTTGAGTACACTGAAGCTTTCTTT. It is translated as CAISTDRVEYTEAFF. J is TRBJ1-1 and V is TRBV10-3; 7 positions agree with TRBD1. Trimming at V came to 5 bases and at J to 3 bases, leaving 9 bases not matched to a gene. The CDR3 extends over 15 amino acids. The germline V gene encodes CDR1 ENHRY and CDR2 SYGVKD.

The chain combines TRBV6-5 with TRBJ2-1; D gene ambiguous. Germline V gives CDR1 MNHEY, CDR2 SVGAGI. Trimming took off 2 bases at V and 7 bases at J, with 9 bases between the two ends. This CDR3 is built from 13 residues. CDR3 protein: CASSYAEFNEQFF. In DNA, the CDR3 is TGTGCCAGCAGTTACGCAGAATTTAATGAGCAGTTCTTC.